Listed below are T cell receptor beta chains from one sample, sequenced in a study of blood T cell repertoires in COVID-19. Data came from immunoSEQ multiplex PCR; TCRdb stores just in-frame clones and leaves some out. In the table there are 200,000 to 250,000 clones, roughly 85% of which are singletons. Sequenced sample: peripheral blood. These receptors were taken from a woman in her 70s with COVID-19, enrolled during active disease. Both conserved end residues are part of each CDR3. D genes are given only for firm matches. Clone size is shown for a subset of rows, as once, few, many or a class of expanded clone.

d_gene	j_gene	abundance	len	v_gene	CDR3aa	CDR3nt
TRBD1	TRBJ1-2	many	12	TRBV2	CASRVTGDGYTF	TGTGCCAGCAGGGTGACAGGGGATGGCTACACCTTC
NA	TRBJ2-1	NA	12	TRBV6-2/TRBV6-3	CASSQTGYEQFF	TGTGCCAGCAGCCAAACAGGGTATGAGCAGTTCTTC
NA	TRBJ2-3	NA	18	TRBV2	CASSVGVVRLAPTDTQYF	TGTGCCAGCAGTGTCGGGGTGGTACGGCTAGCTCCCACCGATACGCAGTATTTT
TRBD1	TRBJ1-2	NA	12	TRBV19	CATYRGGYGYTF	TGTGCCACGTACAGGGGGGGTTATGGCTACACCTTC
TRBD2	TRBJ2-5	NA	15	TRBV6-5	CASSSWTSGKETQYF	TGTGCCAGCAGTTCCTGGACTAGCGGGAAAGAGACCCAGTACTTC
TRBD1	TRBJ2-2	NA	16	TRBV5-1	CASSPDRGRVTGELFF	TGCGCCAGCAGCCCAGACAGGGGGCGGGTCACCGGGGAGCTGTTTTTT
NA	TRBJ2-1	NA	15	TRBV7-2	CASSLESGNYNEQFF	TGTGCCAGCAGCTTAGAGTCAGGTAACTACAATGAGCAGTTCTTC
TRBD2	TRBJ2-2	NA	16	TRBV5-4	CASSLVTSGNTGELFF	TGTGCCAGCAGCTTGGTGACTAGCGGTAACACCGGGGAGCTGTTTTTT
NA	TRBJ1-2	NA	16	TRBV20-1	CSASAQGRLANYGYTF	TGCAGTGCTAGTGCCCAGGGGCGTCTCGCTAACTATGGCTACACCTTC
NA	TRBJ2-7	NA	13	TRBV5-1	CASSPYGSNEQYF	TGCGCCAGCAGTCCCTACGGTAGCAACGAGCAGTACTTC
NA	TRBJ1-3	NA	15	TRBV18	CASSSSRGVVNTIYF	TGTGCCAGCTCATCTTCGCGGGGGGTTGTAAACACCATATATTTT
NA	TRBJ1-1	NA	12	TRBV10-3	CAISLSDTEAFF	TGTGCCATCAGCTTGTCGGACACTGAAGCTTTCTTT
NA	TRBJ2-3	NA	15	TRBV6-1	CASSDQWGLTDTQYF	TGTGCCAGCAGTGATCAGTGGGGGCTCACAGATACGCAGTATTTT
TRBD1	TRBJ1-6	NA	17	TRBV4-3	CASSQDPGTGYNSPLHF	TGCGCCAGCAGCCAAGACCCCGGGACAGGGTATAATTCACCCCTCCACTTT
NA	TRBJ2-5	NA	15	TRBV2	CASTQLGQGRETQYF	TGTGCCAGCACCCAGTTGGGGCAGGGTCGAGAGACCCAGTACTTC
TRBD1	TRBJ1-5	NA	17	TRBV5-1	CASSLGTGDISNQPQHF	TGCGCCAGCAGCTTGGGGACAGGGGACATTAGCAATCAGCCCCAGCATTTT
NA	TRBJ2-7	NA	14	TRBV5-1	CASSLDEGFYEQYF	TGCGCCAGCAGCTTGGATGAGGGTTTCTACGAGCAGTACTTC
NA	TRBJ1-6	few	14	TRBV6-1	CASSERGGNSPLHF	TGTGCCAGCAGTGAAAGGGGTGGGAATTCACCCCTCCACTTT
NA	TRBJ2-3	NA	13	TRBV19	CASSTGLSDTQYF	TGTGCCAGTAGCACAGGGTTGTCGGATACGCAGTATTTT
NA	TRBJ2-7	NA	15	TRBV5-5	CASSLVPDLGHEQYF	TGTGCCAGCAGCTTGGTCCCGGACTTAGGGCACGAGCAGTACTTC
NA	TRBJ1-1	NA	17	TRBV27	CASSLGSPVGLGTEAFF	TGTGCCAGCAGTTTGGGGTCGCCGGTGGGGCTGGGTACTGAAGCTTTCTTT
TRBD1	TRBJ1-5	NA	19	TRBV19	CASSIRDSIPPFPNQPQHF	TGTGCCAGTAGTATACGGGACAGCATCCCGCCCTTCCCCAATCAGCCCCAGCATTTT
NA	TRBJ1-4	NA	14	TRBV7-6	CASSLWAAREKLFF	TGTGCCAGCAGCTTATGGGCAGCCCGGGAAAAACTGTTTTTT
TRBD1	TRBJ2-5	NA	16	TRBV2	CASSEDAAGTGPTQYF	TGTGCCAGCAGTGAAGACGCAGCTGGGACAGGGCCGACCCAGTACTTC
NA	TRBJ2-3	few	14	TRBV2	CASTREGGTDTQYF	TGTGCCAGCACTAGAGAGGGTGGCACAGATACGCAGTATTTT
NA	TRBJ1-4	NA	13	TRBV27	CASSPWLREKLFF	TGTGCCAGCAGTCCTTGGCTCCGTGAAAAACTGTTTTTT